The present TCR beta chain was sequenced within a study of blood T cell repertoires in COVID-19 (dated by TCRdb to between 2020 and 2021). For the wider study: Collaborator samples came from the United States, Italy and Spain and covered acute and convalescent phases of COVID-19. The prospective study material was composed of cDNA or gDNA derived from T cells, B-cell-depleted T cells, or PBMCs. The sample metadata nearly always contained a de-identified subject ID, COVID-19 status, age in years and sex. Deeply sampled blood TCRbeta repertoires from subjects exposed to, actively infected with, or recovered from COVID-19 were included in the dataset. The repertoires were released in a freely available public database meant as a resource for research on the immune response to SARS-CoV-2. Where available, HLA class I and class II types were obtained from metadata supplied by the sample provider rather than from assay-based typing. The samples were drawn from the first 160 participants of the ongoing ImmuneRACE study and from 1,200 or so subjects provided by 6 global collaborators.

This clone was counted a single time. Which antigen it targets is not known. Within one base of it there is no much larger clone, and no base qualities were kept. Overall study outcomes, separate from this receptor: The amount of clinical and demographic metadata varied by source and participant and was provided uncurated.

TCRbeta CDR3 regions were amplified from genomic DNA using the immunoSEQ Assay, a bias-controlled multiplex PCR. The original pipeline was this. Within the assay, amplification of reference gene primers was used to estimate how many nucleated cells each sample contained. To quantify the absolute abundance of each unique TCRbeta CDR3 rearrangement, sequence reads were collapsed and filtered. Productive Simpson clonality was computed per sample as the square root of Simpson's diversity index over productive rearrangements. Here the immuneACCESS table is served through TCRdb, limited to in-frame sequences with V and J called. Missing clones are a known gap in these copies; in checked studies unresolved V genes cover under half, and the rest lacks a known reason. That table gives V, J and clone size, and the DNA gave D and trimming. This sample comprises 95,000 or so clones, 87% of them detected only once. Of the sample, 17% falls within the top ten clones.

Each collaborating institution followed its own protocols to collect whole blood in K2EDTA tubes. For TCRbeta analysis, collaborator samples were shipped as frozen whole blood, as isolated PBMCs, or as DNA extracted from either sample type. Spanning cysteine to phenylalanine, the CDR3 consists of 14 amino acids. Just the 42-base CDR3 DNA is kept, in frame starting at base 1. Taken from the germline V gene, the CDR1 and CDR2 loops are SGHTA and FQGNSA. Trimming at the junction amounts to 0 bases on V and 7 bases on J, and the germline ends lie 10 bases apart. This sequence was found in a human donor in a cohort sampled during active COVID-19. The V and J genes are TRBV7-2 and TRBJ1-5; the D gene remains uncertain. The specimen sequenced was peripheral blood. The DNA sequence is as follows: TGTGCCAGCAGCTTAGCGGCGGGGAACCAGCCCCAGCATTTT. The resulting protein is CASSLAAGNQPQHF. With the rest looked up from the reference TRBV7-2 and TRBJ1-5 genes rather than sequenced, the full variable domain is GAGVSQSPSNKVTEKGKDVELRCDPISGHTALYWYRQSLGQGLEFLIYFQGNSAPDKSGLPSDRFSAERTGGSVSTLTIQRTQQEDSAVYLCASSLAAGNQPQHFGDGTRLSIL.